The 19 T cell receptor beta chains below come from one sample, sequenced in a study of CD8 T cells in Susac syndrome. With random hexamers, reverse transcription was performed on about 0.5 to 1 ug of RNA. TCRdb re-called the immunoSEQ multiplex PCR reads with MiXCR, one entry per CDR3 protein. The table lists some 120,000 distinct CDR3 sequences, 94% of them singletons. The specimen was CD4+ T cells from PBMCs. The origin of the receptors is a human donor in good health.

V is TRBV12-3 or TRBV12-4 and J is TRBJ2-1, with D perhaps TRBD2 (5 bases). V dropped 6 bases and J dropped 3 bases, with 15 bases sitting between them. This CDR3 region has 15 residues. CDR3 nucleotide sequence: TGTGCCAGCAGAAGCACTAGAAAGAACTACAATGAGCAGTTCTTC. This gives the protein CASRSTRKNYNEQFF.

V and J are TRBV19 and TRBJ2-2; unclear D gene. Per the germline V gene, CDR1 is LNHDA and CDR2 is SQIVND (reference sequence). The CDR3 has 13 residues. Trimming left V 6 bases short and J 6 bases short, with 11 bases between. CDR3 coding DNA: TGTGCCAGTAGGCAGAATCGGGCCGGGGAGCTGTTTTTT. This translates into CASRQNRAGELFF.

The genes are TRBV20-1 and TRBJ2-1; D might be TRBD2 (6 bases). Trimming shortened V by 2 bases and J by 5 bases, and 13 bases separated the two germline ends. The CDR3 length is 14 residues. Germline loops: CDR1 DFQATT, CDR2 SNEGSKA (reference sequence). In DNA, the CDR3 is TGCAGTGCTAGATGGGGGACTCACAACAATGAGCAGTTCTTC. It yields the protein CSARWGTHNNEQFF.

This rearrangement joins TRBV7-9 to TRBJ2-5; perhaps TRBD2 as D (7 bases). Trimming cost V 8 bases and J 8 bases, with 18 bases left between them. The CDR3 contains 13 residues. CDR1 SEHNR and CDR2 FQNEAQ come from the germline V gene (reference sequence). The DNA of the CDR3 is TGTGCCAGCGGCCGGAAGGGGGGGATTACCCAGTACTTC. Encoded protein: CASGRKGGITQYF.

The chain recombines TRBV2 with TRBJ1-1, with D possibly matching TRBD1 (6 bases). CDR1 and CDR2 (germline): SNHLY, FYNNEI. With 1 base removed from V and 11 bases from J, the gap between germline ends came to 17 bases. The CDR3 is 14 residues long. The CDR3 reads CASSEDRLQGGAFF. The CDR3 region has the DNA TGTGCCAGCAGTGAAGACCGCCTACAGGGTGGGGCTTTCTTT.

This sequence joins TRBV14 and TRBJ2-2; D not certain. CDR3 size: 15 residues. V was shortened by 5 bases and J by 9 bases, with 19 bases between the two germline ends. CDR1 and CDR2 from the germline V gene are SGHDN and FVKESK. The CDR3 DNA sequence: TGTGCCAGCAGCTCTCTGACTTCGAGCGCCAGGGAGCTGTTTTTT. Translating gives CASSSLTSSARELFF.

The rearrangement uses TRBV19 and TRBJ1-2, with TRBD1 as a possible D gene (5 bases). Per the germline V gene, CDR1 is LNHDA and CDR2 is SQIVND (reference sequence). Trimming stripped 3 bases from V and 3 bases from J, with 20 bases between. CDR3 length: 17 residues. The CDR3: CASSIPPPGRTHYGYTF. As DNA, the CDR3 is TGTGCCAGTAGTATTCCCCCCCCGGGACGGACCCACTATGGCTACACCTTC. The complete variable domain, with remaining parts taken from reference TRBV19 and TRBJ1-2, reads DGGITQSPKYLFRKEGQNVTLSCEQNLNHDAMYWYRQDPGQGLRLIYYSQIVNDFQKGDIAEGYSVSREKKESFPLTVTSAQKNPTAFYLCASSIPPPGRTHYGYTFGSGTRLTVV.

The CDR3 is CASSWQELTGELFF. The CDR3 nucleotides read TGTGCCAGCAGTTGGCAGGAGCTCACCGGGGAGCTGTTTTTT. This chain connects TRBV2 to TRBJ2-2; the D is unclear. The CDR3 contains 14 residues. Germline-derived CDR1 and CDR2 are SNHLY and FYNNEI. Trimming pared 5 bases from V and 4 bases from J, leaving 11 bases between.

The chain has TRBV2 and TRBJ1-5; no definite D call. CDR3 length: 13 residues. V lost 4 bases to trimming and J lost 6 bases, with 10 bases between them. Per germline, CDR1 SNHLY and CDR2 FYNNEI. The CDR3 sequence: CASSGSAGQPQHF. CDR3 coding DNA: TGTGCCAGCAGTGGCAGTGCCGGTCAGCCCCAGCATTTT.

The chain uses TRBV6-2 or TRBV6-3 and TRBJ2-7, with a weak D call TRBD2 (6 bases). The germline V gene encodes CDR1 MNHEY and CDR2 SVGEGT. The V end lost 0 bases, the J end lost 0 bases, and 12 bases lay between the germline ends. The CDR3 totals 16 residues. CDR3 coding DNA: TGTGCCAGCAGTTACTCGGGGCCGGACTACTCCTACGAGCAGTACTTC. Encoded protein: CASSYSGPDYSYEQYF.

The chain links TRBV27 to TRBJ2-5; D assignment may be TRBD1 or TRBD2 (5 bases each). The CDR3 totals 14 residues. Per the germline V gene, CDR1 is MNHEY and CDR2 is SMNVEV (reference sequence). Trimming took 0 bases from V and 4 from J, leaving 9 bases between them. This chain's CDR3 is CASSLSGTRETQYF. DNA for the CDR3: TGTGCCAGCAGTTTATCAGGGACCCGAGAGACCCAGTACTTC.

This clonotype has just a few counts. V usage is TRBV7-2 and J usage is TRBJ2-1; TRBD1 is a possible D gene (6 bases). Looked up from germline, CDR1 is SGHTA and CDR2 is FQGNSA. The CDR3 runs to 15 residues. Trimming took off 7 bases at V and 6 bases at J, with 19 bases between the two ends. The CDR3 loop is CASILGAPPSNEQFF. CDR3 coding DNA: TGTGCCAGCATCTTGGGGGCCCCACCGTCCAATGAGCAGTTCTTC.

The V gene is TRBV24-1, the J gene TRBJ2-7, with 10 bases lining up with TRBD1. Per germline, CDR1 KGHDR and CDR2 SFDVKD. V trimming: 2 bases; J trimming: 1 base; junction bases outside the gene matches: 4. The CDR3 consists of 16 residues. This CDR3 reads CATSDSGTGDSYEQYF. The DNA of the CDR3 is TGTGCCACCAGTGATTCTGGGACAGGGGATTCCTACGAGCAGTACTTC.

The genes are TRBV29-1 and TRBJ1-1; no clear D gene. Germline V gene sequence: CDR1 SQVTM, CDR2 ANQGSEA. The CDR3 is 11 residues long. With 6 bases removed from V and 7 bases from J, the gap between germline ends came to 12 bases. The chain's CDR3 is CSVRPGNEAFF. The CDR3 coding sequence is TGCAGCGTGAGACCGGGCAATGAAGCTTTCTTT.

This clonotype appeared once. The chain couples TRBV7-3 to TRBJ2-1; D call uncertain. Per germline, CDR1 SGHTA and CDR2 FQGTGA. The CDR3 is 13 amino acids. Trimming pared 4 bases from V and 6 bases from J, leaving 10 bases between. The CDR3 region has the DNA TGTGCCAGCAGCTCTCAAGGCTCCAATGAGCAGTTCTTC. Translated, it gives CASSSQGSNEQFF.

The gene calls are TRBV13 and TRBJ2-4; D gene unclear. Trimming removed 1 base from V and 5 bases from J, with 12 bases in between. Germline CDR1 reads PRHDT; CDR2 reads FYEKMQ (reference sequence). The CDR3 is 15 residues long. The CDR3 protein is CASSLVGDLENIQYF. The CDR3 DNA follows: TGTGCCAGCAGCTTAGTTGGGGATTTGGAAAACATTCAGTACTTC.

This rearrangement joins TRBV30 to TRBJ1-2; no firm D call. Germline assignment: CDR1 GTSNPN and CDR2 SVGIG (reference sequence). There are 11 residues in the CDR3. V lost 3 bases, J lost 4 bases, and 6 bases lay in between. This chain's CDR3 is CAWSLLYGYTF. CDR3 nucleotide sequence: TGTGCCTGGAGCCTTCTCTATGGCTACACCTTC.

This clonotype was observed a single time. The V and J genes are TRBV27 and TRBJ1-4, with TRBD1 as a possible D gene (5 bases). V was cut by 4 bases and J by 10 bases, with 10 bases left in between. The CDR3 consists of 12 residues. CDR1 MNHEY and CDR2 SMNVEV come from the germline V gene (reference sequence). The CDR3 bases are TGTGCCAGCAGTTCAGGAAGGGGAAAACTGTTTTTT. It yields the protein CASSSGRGKLFF.

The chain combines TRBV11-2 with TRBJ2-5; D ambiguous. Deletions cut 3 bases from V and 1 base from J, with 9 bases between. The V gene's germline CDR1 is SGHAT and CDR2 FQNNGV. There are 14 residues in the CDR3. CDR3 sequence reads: CASSFMVTQETQYF. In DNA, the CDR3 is TGTGCCAGCAGCTTCATGGTTACCCAAGAGACCCAGTACTTC.